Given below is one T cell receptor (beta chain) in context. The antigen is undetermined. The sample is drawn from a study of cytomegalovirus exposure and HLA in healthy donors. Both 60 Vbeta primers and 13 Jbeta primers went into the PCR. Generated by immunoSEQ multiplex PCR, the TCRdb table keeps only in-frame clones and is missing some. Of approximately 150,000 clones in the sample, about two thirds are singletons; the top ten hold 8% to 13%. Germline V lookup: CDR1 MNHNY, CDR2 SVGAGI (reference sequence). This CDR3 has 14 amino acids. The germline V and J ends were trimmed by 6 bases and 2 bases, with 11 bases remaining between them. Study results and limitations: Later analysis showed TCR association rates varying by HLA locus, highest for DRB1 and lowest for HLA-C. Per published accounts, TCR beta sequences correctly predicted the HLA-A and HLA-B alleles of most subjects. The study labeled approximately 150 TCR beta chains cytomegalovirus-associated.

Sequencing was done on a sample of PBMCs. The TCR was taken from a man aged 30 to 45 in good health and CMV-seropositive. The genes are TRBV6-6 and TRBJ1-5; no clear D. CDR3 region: CASRSIEGNQPQHF. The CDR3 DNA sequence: TGTGCCAGCAGATCTATCGAAGGCAATCAGCCCCAGCATTTT.